Below are 28 T cell receptor beta chains sequenced from a single sample in a study of cytomegalovirus exposure and HLA in healthy donors. It was with 60 Vbeta and 13 Jbeta primers that the PCR ran. Produced via immunoSEQ multiplex PCR; TCRdb's table is partial and in-frame only. This sample carries about 140,000 clones, 65% to 90% of them seen once, and the ten largest clones take 2.9%. The sample comprised PBMCs. These receptor sequences come from a woman in her twenties or thirties in good health and CMV-seronegative.

V is TRBV5-1 and J is TRBJ1-4; maybe TRBD1 (5 bases). There are 19 residues in the CDR3. V was cut by 2 bases and J by 6 bases, with 26 bases left in between. The germline V gene has CDR1 SGHRS and CDR2 YFSETQ. CDR3 in amino acids: CASSFRALGSGNDDEKLFF. Here the CDR3 DNA reads TGCGCCAGCAGCTTCCGGGCGTTGGGGTCAGGGAATGACGATGAAAAACTGTTTTTT. The full variable domain, its missing parts supplied by reference TRBV5-1 and TRBJ1-4, is KAGVTQTPRYLIKTRGQQVTLSCSPISGHRSVSWYQQTPGQGLQFLFEYFSETQRNKGNFPGRFSGRQFSNSRSEMNVSTLELGDSALYLCASSFRALGSGNDDEKLFFGSGTQLSVL.

CDR3 bases: TGCGCCAGCAGCGCCGGGGCGAACACCGGGGAGCTGTTTTTT. Translated: CASSAGANTGELFF. The chain uses TRBV5-1 and TRBJ2-2, with D tentatively TRBD2 (5 bases). There are 14 residues in the CDR3. The germline V gene has CDR1 SGHRS and CDR2 YFSETQ. The germline V and J ends were trimmed by 4 bases and 0 bases, with 7 bases remaining between them.

This clone was picked up a small number of times. This sequence joins TRBV7-2 and TRBJ2-4; D is perhaps TRBD1 (6 bases). The CDR3 has 16 amino acids. Germline V CDR1 and CDR2: SGHTA, FQGNSA. Trimming pared 3 bases from V and 5 bases from J, leaving 17 bases between. In nucleotides, the CDR3 is TGTGCCAGCAGCTTTTTTCAGTTGGGGGCGCAAAACATTCAGTACTTC. Translation: CASSFFQLGAQNIQYF.

J is TRBJ2-5 and V is TRBV30; D possibly corresponds to TRBD2 (6 bases). V lost 5 bases, J lost 2 bases, and 15 bases lay in between. CDR1 and CDR2 (germline): GTSNPN, SVGIG (reference sequence). This CDR3 contains 14 residues. CDR3 sequence (DNA): TGTGCCTGGGATAGCGGCCAACCACAAGAGACCCAGTACTTC. Translated: CAWDSGQPQETQYF.

The chain carries TRBV10-3 and TRBJ1-1; D possibly corresponds to TRBD1 (5 bases). The CDR3 is 12 residues long. V dropped 8 bases and J dropped 4 bases, with 11 bases sitting between them. Germline CDR1 reads ENHRY; CDR2 reads SYGVKD. The DNA of the CDR3 is TGTGCCATCGGTGGACACACCACTGAAGCTTTCTTT. Translating it yields CAIGGHTTEAFF.

The genes are TRBV18 and TRBJ2-7, with 7 bases fitting TRBD1. The CDR3 consists of 15 residues. CDR1 and CDR2 from the germline V gene are KGHSH and LQKENI. J gave up 3 bases and V 6 bases, and 11 bases lay outside the gene matches. Here the CDR3 reads CASSPNPGQNYEQYF. In DNA form, the CDR3 reads TGTGCCAGCTCCCCCAACCCGGGACAGAACTACGAGCAGTACTTC.

This clone is a singleton in its sample. The J gene is TRBJ1-6, the V gene TRBV28; 9 bases line up with TRBD1. The V segment lost 11 bases and the J segment 6 bases; nucleotides outside the gene matches: 5. There are 13 residues in the CDR3. Germline CDR1 is MDHEN and CDR2 is SYDVKM. The CDR3 reads CALRTGVNSPLHF. The CDR3, as DNA: TGTGCCTTAAGGACAGGGGTTAATTCACCCCTCCACTTT.

This chain connects TRBV7-3 to TRBJ2-1; the D gene is possibly TRBD2 (6 bases). V was shortened by 6 bases and J by 7 bases, with 16 bases between the two germline ends. Germline loops: CDR1 SGHTA, CDR2 FQGTGA. The CDR3 is made up of 14 amino acids. This CDR3 reads CASRPSGPGNEQFF. The CDR3 DNA follows: TGTGCCAGCAGGCCGAGCGGGCCGGGTAATGAGCAGTTCTTC.

The table lists this clone with a count of one. The chain carries TRBV7-2 and TRBJ2-6, with 10 bases lining up with TRBD1. The CDR3 sequence is 17 residues long. The ends lost 4 bases at V and 2 bases at J; junction bases unmatched: 5. Germline CDR1 and CDR2: SGHTA and FQGNSA. CDR3 DNA sequence: TGTGCCAGCAGCTCCGCCGGGACAGGGGCTGGGGCCAACGTCCTGACTTTC. It translates to CASSSAGTGAGANVLTF.

This rearrangement joins TRBV19 to TRBJ2-6; D is possibly TRBD1 (6 bases). Per the germline V gene, CDR1 is LNHDA and CDR2 is SQIVND (reference sequence). V shed 9 bases and J shed 0 bases, with 12 bases lying between them. The CDR3 runs to 15 residues. The DNA for the CDR3 is TGTGCCAGCAGTGACAGGAGCTCTGGGGCCAACGTCCTGACTTTC. It translates to CASSDRSSGANVLTF.

This clone was recorded once. The chain uses TRBV5-1 and TRBJ2-7; TRBD1 is a possible D gene (6 bases). The germline V gene encodes CDR1 SGHRS and CDR2 YFSETQ. Trimming cost V 2 bases and J 2 bases, with 11 bases left between them. This CDR3 has 14 amino acids. CDR3 protein: CASSLTGTTYEQYF. The CDR3 DNA sequence: TGCGCCAGCAGCTTAACCGGGACAACCTACGAGCAGTACTTC. The variable domain in full, completed from reference TRBV5-1 and TRBJ2-7, reads KAGVTQTPRYLIKTRGQQVTLSCSPISGHRSVSWYQQTPGQGLQFLFEYFSETQRNKGNFPGRFSGRQFSNSRSEMNVSTLELGDSALYLCASSLTGTTYEQYFGPGTRLTVT.

The V gene is TRBV6-5, the J gene TRBJ2-7; 9 bases are shared with TRBD1. J lost 2 bases, V lost 3 bases, and 5 bases had no gene match. There are 15 residues in the CDR3. Looked up from germline, CDR1 is MNHEY and CDR2 is SVGAGI. DNA for the CDR3: TGTGCCAGCAGTTATCTCAGGGACAGGGCCTACGAGCAGTACTTC. Residues: CASSYLRDRAYEQYF.

In the case of this clone: The same CDR3 also results from other DNA sequences found in this sample. The chain carries TRBV19 and TRBJ2-3, with D perhaps TRBD2 (6 bases). V was cut by 5 bases and J by 9 bases, with 18 bases left in between. Germline V gene sequence: CDR1 LNHDA, CDR2 SQIVND (reference sequence). The CDR3 sequence is 14 residues long. This chain's CDR3 is CASSPMAPGDTQYF. The DNA for the CDR3 is TGTGCCAGTAGTCCTATGGCACCGGGGGACACGCAGTATTTT.

The rearrangement joins TRBV9 to TRBJ1-5; D ambiguous. Trimming took 1 base from V and 5 from J, leaving 10 bases between them. The germline CDR1 and CDR2 sequences are SGDLS and YYNGEE. The CDR3 runs 14 residues. DNA for the CDR3: TGTGCCAGCAGCGTACAGGAGAGGGATCAGCCCCAGCATTTT. Its protein is CASSVQERDQPQHF.

There are a few counts of this clone. The gene calls are TRBV10-1 and TRBJ1-4; D is perhaps TRBD1 (5 bases). CDR3 length: 12 amino acids. Trimming took off 10 bases at V and 8 bases at J, with 14 bases between the two ends. CDR1 and CDR2 from the germline V gene are WNHNN and SYGVQD (reference sequence). This CDR3 is CATPAGGEKLFF. CDR3 DNA: TGCGCCACCCCGGCCGGGGGAGAAAAACTGTTTTTT.

The chain carries TRBV5-1 and TRBJ1-6; D call uncertain. Germline V gives CDR1 SGHRS, CDR2 YFSETQ. This CDR3 comprises 15 residues. Trimming removed 2 bases from V and 6 bases from J, with 12 bases in between. CDR3 protein: CASSFGSISNSPLHF. CDR3 nucleotides: TGCGCCAGCAGCTTCGGGTCAATCAGTAATTCACCCCTCCACTTT. Based on the CDR3 plus reference TRBV5-1 and TRBJ1-6, the full variable domain is KAGVTQTPRYLIKTRGQQVTLSCSPISGHRSVSWYQQTPGQGLQFLFEYFSETQRNKGNFPGRFSGRQFSNSRSEMNVSTLELGDSALYLCASSFGSISNSPLHFGNGTRLTVT.

V gene TRBV15 combines with J gene TRBJ1-2, with D perhaps matching TRBD1 (6 bases). The ends were cut back, 0 bases at V and 8 bases at J, with 16 bases in the middle. This CDR3 contains 15 residues. Germline-derived CDR1 and CDR2 are LNHNV and YYDKDF (reference sequence). CDR3 region: CATSRERSGAGGYTF. The CDR3 nucleotides read TGTGCCACCAGCAGAGAAAGGTCAGGGGCGGGCGGCTACACCTTC.

This chain uses TRBV6-5 with TRBJ2-7, with TRBD2 as a possible D gene (5 bases). The CDR3 spans 16 residues. Germline loops: CDR1 MNHEY, CDR2 SVGAGI. Trimming stripped 4 bases from V and 0 bases from J, with 16 bases between. CDR3 coding DNA: TGTGCCAGCAGTTCTCGGGGAGTGTACAGCTCCTACGAGCAGTACTTC. Residues: CASSSRGVYSSYEQYF.

This clone has only a few counts. The J gene is TRBJ2-2, the V gene TRBV5-1; no firm D call. CDR3 length: 15 amino acids. V gave up 2 bases and J gave up 1 base, with 9 bases separating them. Germline loops: CDR1 SGHRS, CDR2 YFSETQ. Here the CDR3 DNA reads TGCGCCAGCAGCTTAAACAGAATGAACACCGGGGAGCTGTTTTTT. Its protein product is CASSLNRMNTGELFF.

CDR3 DNA sequence: TGCAGCCACCGTGAGGTGGGCACTGAAGCTTTCTTT. Translating gives CSHREVGTEAFF. The chain combines TRBV29-1 with TRBJ1-1; D is unclear. This CDR3 has 12 amino acids. CDR1 and CDR2 from the germline V gene are SQVTM and ANQGSEA. Trimming cost V 8 bases and J 4 bases, with 14 bases left between them.

The gene calls are TRBV6-5 and TRBJ1-3; D uncertain. The germline V gene has CDR1 MNHEY and CDR2 SVGAGI. This CDR3 is built from 15 residues. V lost 5 bases and J 0 bases, leaving 11 bases between the germline ends. In DNA, the CDR3 is TGTGCCAGCAGTAATCGACATAGCTCTGGAAACACCATATATTTT. As protein: CASSNRHSSGNTIYF.

This chain uses TRBV19 with TRBJ1-1; no firm D call. The CDR3 is 12 amino acids. Germline V gene data show CDR1 as LNHDA and CDR2 as SQIVND (reference sequence). Deletions cut 5 bases from V and 7 bases from J, with 11 bases between. CDR3 sequence reads: CASSFYGVEAFF. In DNA form, the CDR3 reads TGTGCCAGTAGTTTTTACGGGGTTGAAGCTTTCTTT.

This clone appeared a few times. The CDR3 loop reads CASSDEGVDSPLHF. CDR3 nucleotide sequence: TGTGCCAGCAGTGATGAGGGGGTTGATTCACCCCTCCACTTT. The chain recombines TRBV2 with TRBJ1-6; possible D gene TRBD1, 6 bases. V was trimmed by 3 bases and J by 8 bases, leaving 11 bases between them. Germline CDR1 reads SNHLY; CDR2 reads FYNNEI. This CDR3 is built from 14 residues.

The V call is TRBV7-8, the J call TRBJ2-6; a weak D match, TRBD1 (6 bases). Between the trimmed V and J ends, which lost 1 base and 0 bases, there was a span of 13 bases. This CDR3 comprises 18 residues. Germline V lookup: CDR1 SGHVS, CDR2 FQNEAQ. The CDR3 DNA is TGTGCCAGCAGCTTAGTCTGGGGGCTGAGCTCTGGGGCCAACGTCCTGACTTTC. It is translated as CASSLVWGLSSGANVLTF.

This chain connects TRBV9 to TRBJ2-7, with D possibly being TRBD1 (6 bases). Deletions cut 4 bases from V and 4 bases from J, with 15 bases between. There are 14 residues in the CDR3. The V gene's germline CDR1 is SGDLS and CDR2 YYNGEE. Written as DNA, the CDR3 is TGTGCCAGCAGCCTGGGGTTAGGGGGTTACGAGCAGTACTTC. This translates into CASSLGLGGYEQYF. Full variable domain (missing parts from reference TRBV9 and TRBJ2-7): DSGVTQTPKHLITATGQRVTLRCSPRSGDLSVYWYQQSLDQGLQFLIQYYNGEERAKGNILERFSAQQFPDLHSELNLSSLELGDSALYFCASSLGLGGYEQYFGPGTRLTVT.

The V gene is TRBV5-4, the J gene TRBJ2-3; D is perhaps TRBD2 (7 bases). Germline V gene lookup returns CDR1 SGHNT and CDR2 YYREEE (reference sequence). Trimming removed 4 bases from V and 1 base from J, with 13 bases in between. The CDR3 covers 15 residues. The CDR3 sequence is CASSLRGAGTDTQYF. CDR3 bases: TGTGCCAGCAGCCTACGGGGGGCGGGCACAGATACGCAGTATTTT.

This clone is categorized as hyperexpanded (1% or more). The same CDR3 also results from other DNA sequences found in this sample. The chain uses TRBV19 and TRBJ1-4; D remains unclear. The germline CDR1 and CDR2 sequences are LNHDA and SQIVND (reference sequence). This CDR3 has 16 amino acids. V dropped 2 bases and J dropped 8 bases, with 18 bases sitting between them. The CDR3 sequence is CASSITVESLREKLFF. As DNA, the CDR3 is TGTGCCAGTAGTATAACGGTGGAGAGCCTGCGGGAAAAACTGTTTTTT.

The chain is built from TRBV25-1 and TRBJ1-6; D possibly corresponds to TRBD1 (5 bases). The CDR3 has 13 residues. Germline V CDR1 and CDR2: MGHDK, SYGVNS. V shed 3 bases and J shed 10 bases, with 10 bases lying between them. The chain's CDR3 is CASSEGGGSPLHF. The CDR3 DNA reads as TGTGCCAGCAGTGAGGGGGGAGGGTCACCCCTCCACTTT. The complete variable domain, with remaining parts taken from reference TRBV25-1 and TRBJ1-6, reads EADIYQTPRYLVIGTGKKITLECSQTMGHDKMYWYQQDPGMELHLIHYSYGVNSTEKGDLSSESTVSRIRTEHFPLTLESARPSHTSQYLCASSEGGGSPLHFGNGTRLTVT.